This entry describes one T cell receptor (beta chain). No antigen is known for it. Only in-frame clones appear in the TCRdb table, and some are missing; sequencing was by immunoSEQ multiplex PCR. The sample includes approximately 190,000 clones, around 94% of them seen just once. The source of the sample is a study of T cell responses to AZD1222 COVID-19 vaccine. Whole-study results and caveats: Nearly half of the spike-specific TCRs reportedly recognize variant regions that carry no mutations. Compared with day 0, the breadth and depth of the Spike-specific TCR repertoire rose significantly after two doses of AZD1222. Only a handful of AZD1222 recipients, more than five in all, had baseline seropositivity. Clonal diversity was possibly underestimated, and the donors were mostly white British, with more females.

The CDR3 is made up of 16 amino acids. The germline V gene encodes CDR1 LGHNA and CDR2 YNFKEQ. V dropped 2 bases and J dropped 4 bases, with 17 bases sitting between them. The chain uses TRBV4-2 and TRBJ1-2; possible D gene TRBD1, 6 bases. Sequences were derived from peripheral blood, sampled 28 days after the second dose of the MenACWY control vaccine. The clonotype was recovered from an adult who received the MenACWY meningococcal vaccine as a control. The CDR3 nucleotides read TGTGCCAGCAGCCAACCGAGGGTAGACAGGAGCTATGGCTACACCTTC. Translating gives CASSQPRVDRSYGYTF.